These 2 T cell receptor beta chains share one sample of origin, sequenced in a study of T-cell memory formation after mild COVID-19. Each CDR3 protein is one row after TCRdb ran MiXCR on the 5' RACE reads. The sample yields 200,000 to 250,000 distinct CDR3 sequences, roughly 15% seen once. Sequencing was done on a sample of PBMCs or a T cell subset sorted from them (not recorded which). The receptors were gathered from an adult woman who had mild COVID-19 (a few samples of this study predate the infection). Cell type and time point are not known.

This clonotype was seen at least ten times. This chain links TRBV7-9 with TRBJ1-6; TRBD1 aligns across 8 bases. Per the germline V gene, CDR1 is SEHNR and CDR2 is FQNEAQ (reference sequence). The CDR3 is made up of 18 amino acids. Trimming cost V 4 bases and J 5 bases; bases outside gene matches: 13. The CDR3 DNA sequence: TGTGCCAGCAGCTCCGGGTTCGACAGGGGCCCCCATAATTCACCCCTCCACTTT. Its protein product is CASSSGFDRGPHNSPLHF.

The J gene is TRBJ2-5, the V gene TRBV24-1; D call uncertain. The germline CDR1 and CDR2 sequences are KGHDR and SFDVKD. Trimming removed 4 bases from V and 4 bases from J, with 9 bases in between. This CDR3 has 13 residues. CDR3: CATSDTLRETQYF. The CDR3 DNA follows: TGTGCCACCAGTGACACCCTGAGAGAGACCCAGTACTTC.